This T cell receptor beta chain appears in the sequencing data of a study of OX40 agonist ivuxolimab in advanced cancers. About the study: Patients undergoing dose escalation presented with hepatocellular carcinoma, melanoma, renal cell or head and neck cancer. Of the participants, approximately 40% had some prior anti-PD-1, anti-PD-L1 or anti-CTLA-4 therapy, which was allowed.

Study results and caveats: In the 0.1 to 3.0 mg/kg range, CD4+ and CD8+ blood T cells had expanded clonally by week 6. Among patients with partial responses at 0.1-3.0 mg/kg, clonal expansion was among the lowest.

The assay was immunoSEQ multiplex PCR, and TCRdb's table has in-frame clones only and misses some. The sample records roughly 58,000 clones, around 90% being singletons. CDR1 is MNHNS, CDR2 SASEGT, per germline. V was clipped by 6 bases and J by 2 bases, with 7 bases between them. This CDR3 comprises 12 residues. As concerns this clone: Its antigen is still unknown.

Sequences were derived from CD4+ or CD8+ T cells sorted from blood, sampled in a trial of the OX40 agonist ivuxolimab. The receptor was isolated from an adult with an advanced solid tumor such as melanoma, head and neck, liver or kidney cancer. The chain recombines TRBV6-1 with TRBJ1-2; TRBD1 might be the D (5 bases). CDR3 in amino acids: CASSRQNYGYTF. CDR3 DNA sequence: TGTGCCAGCAGCCGACAGAACTATGGCTACACCTTC.